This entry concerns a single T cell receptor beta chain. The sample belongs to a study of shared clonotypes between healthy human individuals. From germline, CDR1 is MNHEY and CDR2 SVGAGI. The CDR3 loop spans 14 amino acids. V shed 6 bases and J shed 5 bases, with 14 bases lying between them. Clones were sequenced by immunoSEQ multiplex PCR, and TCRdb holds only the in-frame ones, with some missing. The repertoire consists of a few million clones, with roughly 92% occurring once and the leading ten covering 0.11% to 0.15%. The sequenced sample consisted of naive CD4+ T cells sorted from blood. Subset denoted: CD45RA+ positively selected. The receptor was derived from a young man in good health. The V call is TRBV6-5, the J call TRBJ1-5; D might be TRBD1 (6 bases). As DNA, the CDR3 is TGTGCCAGCAGCCGAGGGGGTCGAGATCAGCCCCAGCATTTT. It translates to CASSRGGRDQPQHF.